This TCR beta chain derives from a study of blood T cell repertoires in COVID-19. In the study overall: Sites in the United States, Italy and Spain provided acute and convalescent COVID-19 samples. From T cells, B-cell-depleted T cells, or PBMCs came the material, which was cDNA or gDNA.

Source study methods: Reference gene primer amplification yielded estimated nucleated cell counts. Assay: immunoSEQ multiplex PCR; the TCRdb copy retains only in-frame clones and omits some. The D gene and trimming were derived from the DNA, and the V and J assignments and clone size from that table. The sample lists 310,000 or so clones, 90% occurring once. Germline V gene data show CDR1 as MDHEN and CDR2 as SYDVKM. The CDR3 extends over 15 amino acids. V shed 7 bases, J shed 7 bases, and the junction held 15 bases outside the gene matches. Those who participated ranged in age from about 18 to 89 years and resided in about two dozen US areas.

This TCR came from a woman in her thirties who had recovered from COVID-19. The sequencing input was PBMCs or T cells enriched from blood (not recorded which). J is TRBJ2-5 and V is TRBV28; 7 bases agree with TRBD2. CDR3 loop: CASMKREGLMVTQYF. The CDR3 DNA reads as TGTGCCAGCATGAAGAGGGAGGGCCTAATGGTGACCCAGTACTTC.